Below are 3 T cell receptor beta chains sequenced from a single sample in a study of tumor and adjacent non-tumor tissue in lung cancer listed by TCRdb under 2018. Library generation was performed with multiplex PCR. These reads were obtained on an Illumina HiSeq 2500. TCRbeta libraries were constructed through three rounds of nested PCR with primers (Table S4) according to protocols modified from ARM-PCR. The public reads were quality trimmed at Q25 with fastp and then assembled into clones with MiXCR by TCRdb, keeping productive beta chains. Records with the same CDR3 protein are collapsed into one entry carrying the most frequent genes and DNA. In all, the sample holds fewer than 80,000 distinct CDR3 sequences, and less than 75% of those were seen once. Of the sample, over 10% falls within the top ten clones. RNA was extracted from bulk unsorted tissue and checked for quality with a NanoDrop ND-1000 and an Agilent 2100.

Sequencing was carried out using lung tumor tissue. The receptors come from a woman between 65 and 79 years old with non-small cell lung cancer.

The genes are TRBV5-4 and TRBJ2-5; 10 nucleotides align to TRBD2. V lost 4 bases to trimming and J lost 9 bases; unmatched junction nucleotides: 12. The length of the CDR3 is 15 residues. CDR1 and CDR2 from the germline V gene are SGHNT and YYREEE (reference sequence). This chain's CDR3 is CASSTGTSDTPPQYF. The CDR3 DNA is TGTGCCAGCAGCACCGGGACTAGCGATACTCCCCCCCAGTACTTC. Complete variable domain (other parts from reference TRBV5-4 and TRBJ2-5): ETGVTQSPTHLIKTRGQQVTLRCSSQSGHNTVSWYQQALGQGPQFIFQYYREEENGRGNFPPRFSGLQFPNYSSELNVNALELDDSALYLCASSTGTSDTPPQYFGPGTRLLVL.

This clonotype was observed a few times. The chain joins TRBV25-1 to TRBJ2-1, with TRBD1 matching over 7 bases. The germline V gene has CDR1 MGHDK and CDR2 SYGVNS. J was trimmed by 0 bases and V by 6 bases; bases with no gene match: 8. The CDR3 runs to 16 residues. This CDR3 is CASRAPGQSSYNEQFF. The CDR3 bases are TGTGCCAGCAGAGCCCCGGGACAGAGCTCCTACAATGAGCAGTTCTTC.

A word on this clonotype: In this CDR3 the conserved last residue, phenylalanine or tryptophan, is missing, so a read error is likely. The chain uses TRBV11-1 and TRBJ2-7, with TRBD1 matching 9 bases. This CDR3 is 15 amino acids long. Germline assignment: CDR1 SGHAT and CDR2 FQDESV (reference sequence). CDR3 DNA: TGTACCAGCAGCCGCGGACAGGGGATCTCCTACGAGCAGTACATC. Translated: CTSSRGQGISYEQYI.